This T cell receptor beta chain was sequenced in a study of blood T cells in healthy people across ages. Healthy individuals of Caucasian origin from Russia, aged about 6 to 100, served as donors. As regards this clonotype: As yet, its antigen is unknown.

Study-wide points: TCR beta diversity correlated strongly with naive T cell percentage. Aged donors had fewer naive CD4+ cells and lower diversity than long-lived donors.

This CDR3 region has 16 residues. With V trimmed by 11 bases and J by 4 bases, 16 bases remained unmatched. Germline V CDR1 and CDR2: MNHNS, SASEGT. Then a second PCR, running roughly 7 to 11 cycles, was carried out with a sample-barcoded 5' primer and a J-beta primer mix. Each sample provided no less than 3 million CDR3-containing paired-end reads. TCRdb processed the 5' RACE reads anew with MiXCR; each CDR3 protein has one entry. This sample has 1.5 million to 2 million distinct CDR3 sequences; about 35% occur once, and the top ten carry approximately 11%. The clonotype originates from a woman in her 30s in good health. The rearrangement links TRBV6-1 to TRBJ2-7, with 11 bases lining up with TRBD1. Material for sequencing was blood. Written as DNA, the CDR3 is TGTGCCGTCGGACAGGGGGCGGCCATGCTCCGTTACGAGCAGTACTTC. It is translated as CAVGQGAAMLRYEQYF.